Listed below are T cell receptor beta chains from one sample, sequenced in a study of shared clonotypes between healthy human individuals. Profiled with immunoSEQ multiplex PCR; TCRdb holds only in-frame clones, not every one. The sample yields roughly 520,000 clones, 90% to 97% seen once. Sample: naive CD4+ T cells sorted from blood. Receptor source: a woman aged 25 to 39 in good health. Each CDR3 is given with its conserved first and last residue. The D gene is left open where the match is weak. Part of the rows lack a size; the others show once, few, many or a class for expanded clones.

>TRBV6-5|-|TRBJ2-3|-
CASSPQEWSTDTQYF
TGTGCCAGCAGTCCTCAGGAATGGAGCACAGATACGCAGTATTTT
>TRBV19|-|TRBJ1-2|-
CASRTVYGYTF
TGTGCCAGCCGTACAGTCTATGGCTACACCTTC
>TRBV27|-|TRBJ2-5|-
CASSSTSTETQYF
TGTGCCAGCAGTTCCACTAGCACAGAGACCCAGTACTTC
>TRBV5-1|-|TRBJ2-7|-
CASSLGQVVYEQYF
TGCGCCAGCAGCTTGGGACAGGTGGTCTACGAGCAGTACTTC
>TRBV19|TRBD1|TRBJ2-2|-
CASKDRGPNTGELFF
TGTGCCAGTAAAGACAGGGGTCCTAACACCGGGGAGCTGTTTTTT
>TRBV7-9|-|TRBJ2-7|once
CASSLGDTDTYEQYF
TGTGCCAGCAGCTTAGGAGATACAGATACCTACGAGCAGTACTTC
>TRBV6-5|-|TRBJ2-5|-
CASRPTPAETQYF
TGTGCCAGCCGACCGACACCCGCGGAGACCCAGTACTTC
>TRBV4-1|-|TRBJ2-7|-
CASSQGQLSYEQYF
TGCGCCAGCAGCCAAGGGCAGTTGTCCTACGAGCAGTACTTC
>TRBV28|-|TRBJ1-1|-
CASSLGLGGTEAFF
TGTGCCAGCAGTTTGGGCCTGGGGGGAACTGAAGCTTTCTTT
>TRBV4-1|-|TRBJ1-1|-
CASSQGVGRGTEAFF
TGCGCCAGCAGCCAAGGGGTGGGTCGGGGCACTGAAGCTTTCTTT
>TRBV5-4|TRBD1|TRBJ2-2|-
CASSQGTGGRGGELFF
TGTGCCAGCAGCCAAGGGACAGGGGGACGCGGCGGGGAGCTGTTTTTT
>TRBV27|TRBD1|TRBJ2-7|-
CASSPGDSKTYEQYF
TGTGCCAGCAGTCCCGGGGACAGTAAGACCTACGAGCAGTACTTC
>TRBV27|-|TRBJ2-7|-
CASARVGGSYEQYF
TGTGCCAGCGCCCGCGTAGGAGGCTCCTACGAGCAGTACTTC
>TRBV4-1|-|TRBJ1-6|-
CASSQVVVGSSPLHF
TGCGCCAGCAGCCAAGTCGTCGTAGGGAGTTCACCCCTCCACTTT
>TRBV7-9|-|TRBJ2-5|-
CASSLGRGRTQETQYF
TGTGCCAGCAGCTTAGGTAGGGGACGCACACAAGAGACCCAGTACTTC
>TRBV28|-|TRBJ2-1|-
CASLSHNEQFF
TGTGCCAGCCTGTCCCACAATGAGCAGTTCTTC
>TRBV5-4|TRBD1|TRBJ1-3|-
CASSLIQGGLGNTIYF
TGTGCCAGCAGCTTGATTCAAGGGGGCCTTGGAAACACCATATATTTT
>TRBV4-1|-|TRBJ1-5|-
CASSPREGDSHRGGNQPQHF
TGCGCCAGCAGCCCAAGGGAAGGAGACAGCCACCGAGGAGGTAATCAGCCCCAGCATTTT
>TRBV10-3|-|TRBJ2-6|-
CAISESTGANVLTF
TGTGCCATCAGTGAGTCCACTGGGGCCAACGTCCTGACTTTC
>TRBV6-1|-|TRBJ2-5|-
CASGSARETQYF
TGTGCCAGCGGCTCGGCACGGGAGACCCAGTACTTC
>TRBV5-1|-|TRBJ2-5|-
CASSIRTDGVQETQYF
TGCGCCAGCAGCATACGGACAGATGGGGTTCAAGAGACCCAGTACTTC
>TRBV7-2|-|TRBJ1-5|-
CASSRNRDSNQPQHF
TGTGCCAGCAGCCGGAACAGGGATAGCAATCAGCCCCAGCATTTT
>TRBV7-3|-|TRBJ1-3|-
CASSPGGASSGNTIYF
TGTGCCAGCAGCCCCGGGGGGGCGAGCTCTGGAAACACCATATATTTT
>TRBV7-9|-|TRBJ1-1|-
CASSLGDGGPNTEAFF
TGTGCCAGCAGCTTAGGGGACGGGGGCCCGAACACTGAAGCTTTCTTT
>TRBV28|-|TRBJ2-7|-
CASSYTPGLTYEQYF
TGTGCCAGCAGTTACACACCGGGGCTCACCTACGAGCAGTACTTC
>TRBV6-6|-|TRBJ2-7|once
CASQSSGVSYEQYF
TGTGCCAGCCAAAGTTCCGGGGTCTCCTACGAGCAGTACTTC
>TRBV19|TRBD1|TRBJ1-3|-
CATWTGFMSSGNTIYF
TGTGCCACCTGGACAGGGTTTATGAGCTCTGGAAACACCATATATTTT
>TRBV4-1|-|TRBJ2-7|-
CASSTPRRSYEQYF
TGCGCCAGCAGCACCCCGAGGCGCTCCTACGAGCAGTACTTC
>TRBV5-1|TRBD1|TRBJ2-6|once
CASSKEGGTANSRANVLTF
TGCGCCAGCAGCAAGGAAGGTGGGACAGCGAACTCTCGGGCCAACGTCCTGACTTTC
>TRBV7-3|-|TRBJ2-6|-
CASSQPRASGANVLTF
TGTGCCAGCAGCCAGCCCAGGGCCTCTGGGGCCAACGTCCTGACTTTC
>TRBV6-5|-|TRBJ2-1|-
CASSSPGPSLEQFF
TGTGCCAGCAGTTCTCCGGGACCCAGCCTTGAGCAGTTCTTC